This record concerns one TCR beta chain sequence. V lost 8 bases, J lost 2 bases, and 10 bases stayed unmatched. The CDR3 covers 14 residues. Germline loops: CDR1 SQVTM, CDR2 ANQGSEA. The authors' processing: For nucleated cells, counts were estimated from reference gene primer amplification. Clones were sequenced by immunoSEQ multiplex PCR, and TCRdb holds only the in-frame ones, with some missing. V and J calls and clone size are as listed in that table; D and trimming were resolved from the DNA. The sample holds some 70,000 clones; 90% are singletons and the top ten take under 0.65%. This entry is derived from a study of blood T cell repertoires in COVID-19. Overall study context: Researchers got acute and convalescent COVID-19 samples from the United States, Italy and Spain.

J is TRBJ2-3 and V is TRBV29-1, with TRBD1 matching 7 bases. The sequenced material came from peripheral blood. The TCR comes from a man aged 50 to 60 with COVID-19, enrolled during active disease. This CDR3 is CSLQGTLNTDTQYF. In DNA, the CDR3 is TGCAGCCTACAGGGGACGTTAAACACAGATACGCAGTATTTT.